The 21 T cell receptor beta chains below all came from one sample that was sequenced in a study of CD8 T cells in Susac syndrome (dated by TCRdb to about 2019). The library was made by the immunoSEQ multiplex PCR assay. RNA was extracted using the RNeasy kit, and roughly 0.45 to 1 ug of the RNA was reverse transcribed with random hexamers. The public reads were run again by TCRdb, first through fastp at Q25 and then through MiXCR, and only productive beta chains were kept. Each record represents a unique CDR3 protein, reported with the most common genes and DNA among its rows. The sample includes about 120,000 distinct CDR3 sequences, with more than 90% observed a single time. The ten top clones hold 0.2% to 0.25% of the sample. Sequenced sample: CD8+ T cells from PBMCs. These receptors were obtained from a human donor with Susac syndrome.

The chain is built from TRBV19 and TRBJ1-2; D unclear. Germline CDR1 reads LNHDA; CDR2 reads SQIVND (reference sequence). Trimming left V 10 bases short and J 8 bases short, with 23 bases between. The CDR3 totals 14 residues. The CDR3 protein is CATTIGPRRSGYTF. CDR3 DNA sequence: TGTGCCACCACCATCGGGCCCAGACGATCCGGCTACACCTTC.

This clonotype was recorded once. This chain's CDR3 is CSARDLLTDTQYF. The CDR3 nucleotides are TGCAGTGCTAGAGATCTCCTCACAGATACGCAGTATTTT. V usage is TRBV20-1 and J usage is TRBJ2-3; D gene unclear. Deletions cut 0 bases from V and 2 bases from J, with 6 bases between. The CDR3 is 13 residues long. Germline V gene data show CDR1 as DFQATT and CDR2 as SNEGSKA (reference sequence).

This clonotype has just a few counts. V and J are TRBV13 and TRBJ1-5, with D perhaps matching TRBD1 (6 bases). V was clipped by 0 bases and J by 1 base, with 7 bases between them. The germline CDR1 and CDR2 sequences are PRHDT and FYEKMQ (reference sequence). This CDR3 spans 15 amino acids. Here the CDR3 reads CASSLGTGSNQPQHF. The DNA of the CDR3 is TGTGCCAGCAGCTTAGGGACAGGCAGCAATCAGCCCCAGCATTTT.

V gene TRBV6-5 combines with J gene TRBJ1-2; the D gene is possibly TRBD1 (6 bases). Germline CDR1 and CDR2: MNHEY and SVGAGI. The CDR3 covers 14 residues. Trimming shortened V by 6 bases and J by 6 bases, and 17 bases separated the two germline ends. The DNA of the CDR3 is TGTGCCAGCAGCTTTAATCCCCAGGGGAATGGCTACACCTTC. Amino acid sequence: CASSFNPQGNGYTF.

V and J are TRBV20-1 and TRBJ2-5, with 11 bases lining up with TRBD2. This CDR3 has 17 amino acids. Germline V gene sequence: CDR1 DFQATT, CDR2 SNEGSKA (reference sequence). J gave up 6 bases and V 0 bases, and 12 bases lay outside the gene matches. The CDR3 bases are TGCAGTGCTAGAGATCCCTATACCGCTAGCGGGAGGCAGACCCAGTACTTC. It encodes CSARDPYTASGRQTQYF.

V and J are TRBV4-3 and TRBJ2-2, with D tentatively TRBD1 (6 bases). The germline CDR1 and CDR2 sequences are LGHNA and YSLEER. CDR3 length equals 16 residues. The V end was cut by 0 bases, the J end by 7 bases, with 15 bases between. CDR3 nucleotides: TGCGCCAGCAGCCAAGATTGGGCAGGGGCCCACGGGGAGCTGTTTTTT. Protein: CASSQDWAGAHGELFF.

The CDR3 sequence is CASSEGSGLETQYF. The CDR3 nucleotides are TGCGCCAGCAGTGAGGGGTCAGGGTTAGAGACCCAGTACTTC. J is TRBJ2-5 and V is TRBV10-2; D is possibly TRBD1 (5 bases). Germline CDR1 and CDR2: WSHSY and SAAADI. Trimming pared 2 bases from V and 4 bases from J, leaving 11 bases between. The CDR3 consists of 14 residues.

This rearrangement joins TRBV4-3 to TRBJ2-1; possible D gene TRBD2, 5 bases. This CDR3 has 15 amino acids. The V end was cut by 1 base, the J end by 2 bases, with 9 bases between. CDR1 is LGHNA and CDR2 is YSLEER in the germline V gene. For the CDR3, the DNA is TGCGCCAGCAGCCAAGGTGAACTAGCCTACAATGAGCAGTTCTTC. Its translation: CASSQGELAYNEQFF.

This clonotype was counted a single time. This sequence joins TRBV9 and TRBJ2-1; D may be TRBD2 (5 bases). The CDR3 covers 12 residues. In germline, CDR1 is SGDLS, CDR2 YYNGEE. The ends were cut back, 3 bases at V and 7 bases at J, with 8 bases in the middle. The CDR3 reads CASSGRLNEQFF. The CDR3 DNA reads TGTGCCAGCAGCGGGAGGTTAAATGAGCAGTTCTTC.

In its sample, this clonotype was seen a few times. The J gene is TRBJ1-1, the V gene TRBV9; TRBD1 aligns across 8 bases. Germline CDR1 and CDR2: SGDLS and YYNGEE. With V trimmed by 5 bases and J by 1 base, 4 bases remained unmatched. CDR3 length: 14 residues. The CDR3 nucleotides read TGTGCCAGCAGTGTCGGGACAGGGAACACTGAAGCTTTCTTT. This codes for CASSVGTGNTEAFF.

The genes are TRBV12-3 or TRBV12-4 and TRBJ2-1, with 13 bases that match TRBD2. The trim removed 5 bases at V and 7 bases at J, leaving 5 bases unmatched. CDR3 size: 15 residues. The CDR3 reads CASSPLAGGHNEQFF. The CDR3, as DNA: TGTGCCAGCAGTCCACTAGCGGGGGGGCATAATGAGCAGTTCTTC.

J is TRBJ2-3 and V is TRBV4-1; D not certain. Looked up from germline, CDR1 is MGHRA and CDR2 is YSYEKL. V dropped 4 bases and J dropped 6 bases, with 11 bases sitting between them. This CDR3 has 13 residues. This CDR3 is CASSLLTSDTQYF. As DNA, the CDR3 is TGCGCCAGCAGCCTACTAACATCCGATACGCAGTATTTT.

This clonotype was seen a single time. The rearrangement links TRBV7-9 to TRBJ2-1, with unresolved D. In germline, CDR1 is SEHNR, CDR2 FQNEAQ (reference sequence). The CDR3 has 12 amino acids. V lost 2 bases and J 10 bases, leaving 9 bases between the germline ends. The CDR3 loop reads CASSLIFREQFF. CDR3 sequence (DNA): TGTGCCAGCAGCTTAATCTTTCGGGAGCAGTTCTTC. The full variable domain, in which reference TRBV7-9 and TRBJ2-1 provide the parts outside the CDR3, is DTGVSQNPRHKITKRGQNVTFRCDPISEHNRLYWYRQTLGQGPEFLTYFQNEAQLEKSRLLSDRFSAERPKGSFSTLEIQRTEQGDSAMYLCASSLIFREQFFGPGTRLTVL.

A single count supports this clonotype. This chain uses TRBV20-1 with TRBJ2-7, with 7 bases matching TRBD1. The CDR3 has 15 amino acids. Germline values: CDR1 DFQATT, CDR2 SNEGSKA (reference sequence). The ends lost 6 bases at V and 1 base at J; junction bases unmatched: 12. For the CDR3, the DNA is TGCAGTGCAATAAGACAGGGAGAAAATTCCTACGAGCAGTACTTC. This sequence encodes CSAIRQGENSYEQYF.

This rearrangement joins TRBV30 to TRBJ1-2; possibly TRBD1 for D (5 bases). V was clipped by 0 bases and J by 8 bases, with 13 bases between them. The CDR3 spans 13 residues. From germline, CDR1 is GTSNPN and CDR2 SVGIG (reference sequence). In nucleotides, the CDR3 is TGTGCCTGGAGTGTAGGGGAGGTCGGAGGCTACACCTTC. Its protein product is CAWSVGEVGGYTF.

The chain couples TRBV12-3 or TRBV12-4 to TRBJ1-2; D gene ambiguous. The CDR3 length is 15 residues. V was pared by 5 bases and J by 1 base, with 14 bases between. The CDR3 bases are TGTGCCAGCAGTCCCACCACCGGGTATAACTATGGCTACACCTTC. Translated, it gives CASSPTTGYNYGYTF.

The chain has TRBV7-9 and TRBJ2-2; no definite D call. Germline-derived CDR1 and CDR2 are SEHNR and FQNEAQ (reference sequence). The CDR3 has 12 amino acids. The V end lost 11 bases, the J end lost 5 bases, and 12 bases lay between the germline ends. The CDR3 is CAPLLWTGELFF. Here the CDR3 DNA reads TGTGCCCCCTTACTTTGGACCGGGGAGCTGTTTTTT.

CDR3 nucleotides: TGCGCCAGCAGCCAAGATCTGGGCCTATACGAGCAGTACTTC. This sequence encodes CASSQDLGLYEQYF. This chain uses TRBV4-1 with TRBJ2-7; D is unclear. V lost 0 bases and J 4 bases, leaving 10 bases between the germline ends. Germline-derived CDR1 and CDR2 are MGHRA and YSYEKL. The CDR3 is 14 residues long.

A single count supports this clonotype. The gene calls are TRBV14 and TRBJ2-7; 8 bases line up with TRBD1. CDR1 is SGHDN and CDR2 is FVKESK in the germline V gene. This CDR3 has 17 amino acids. V shed 0 bases, J shed 7 bases, and the junction held 14 bases outside the gene matches. CDR3 in amino acids: CASSQDNWGRGRREQYF. In DNA, the CDR3 is TGTGCCAGCAGCCAAGATAACTGGGGCAGGGGGCGTCGAGAGCAGTACTTC. Combining the CDR3 with reference TRBV14 and TRBJ2-7 gives the whole variable domain EAGVTQFPSHSVIEKGQTVTLRCDPISGHDNLYWYRRVMGKEIKFLLHFVKESKQDESGMPNNRFLAERTGGTYSTLKVQPAELEDSGVYFCASSQDNWGRGRREQYFGPGTRLTVT.

The chain recombines TRBV20-1 with TRBJ1-2; possible D gene TRBD1, 5 bases. CDR1 DFQATT and CDR2 SNEGSKA come from the germline V gene (reference sequence). The V end lost 1 base, the J end lost 4 bases, and 25 bases lay between the germline ends. The CDR3 runs to 18 residues. The CDR3 region has the DNA TGCAGTGCTAGAGGAGGCAGATCCACCGTTAAGGGGATCTATGGCTACACCTTC. Amino acids: CSARGGRSTVKGIYGYTF.

The chain uses TRBV4-3 and TRBJ2-1; D gene unclear. The germline V gene has CDR1 LGHNA and CDR2 YSLEER. There are 15 residues in the CDR3. Trimming shortened V by 0 bases and J by 3 bases, and 9 bases separated the two germline ends. The CDR3 coding sequence is TGCGCCAGCAGCCAAGATCTGGTTAGCTACAATGAGCAGTTCTTC. Translation gives CASSQDLVSYNEQFF.